A single sample is the source of the 25 T cell receptor beta chains below, sequenced in a study of blood T cells in healthy people across ages. A second about 6 to 12 cycle PCR used barcoded and J-beta primers. A single record per CDR3 protein comes from TCRdb applying MiXCR to the 5' RACE reads. In the table there are 1.8 million or so distinct CDR3 sequences, around 40% of which are singletons. Sequencing was performed on blood. The receptors were sampled from a human donor in good health.

This chain links TRBV7-3 with TRBJ2-5, with 8 nucleotides matching TRBD2. The CDR3 runs to 15 residues. Germline loops: CDR1 SGHTA, CDR2 FQGTGA. V lost 2 bases, J lost 5 bases, and 7 bases stayed unmatched. CDR3: CASSLSSGGHETQYF. The DNA for the CDR3 is TGTGCCAGCAGCTTATCTTCGGGGGGGCATGAGACCCAGTACTTC.

DNA for the CDR3: TGCAGTGCTACCGGGACAGGGTGCGAGCAGTACTTC. Its protein is CSATGTGCEQYF. V and J are TRBV20-1 and TRBJ2-7, with 9 bases fitting TRBD1. The length of the CDR3 is 12 residues. Trimming cost V 4 bases and J 6 bases; bases outside gene matches: 4. The V gene's germline CDR1 is DFQATT and CDR2 SNEGSKA (reference sequence).

CDR3 DNA: TGTGCCAGCAACCCCTTGGGACACGGGGAGCTGTTTTTT. It specifies CASNPLGHGELFF. The genes are TRBV7-2 and TRBJ2-2; possible D gene TRBD1, 6 bases. This CDR3 has 13 residues. V lost 7 bases, J lost 7 bases, and 13 bases lay in between. Per germline, CDR1 SGHTA and CDR2 FQGNSA.

This clonotype was picked up a small number of times. The CDR3 coding sequence is TGTGCCAGCAATGGATGGCAGGCAGATACGCAGTATTTT. It translates to CASNGWQADTQYF. The rearrangement links TRBV6-5 to TRBJ2-3, with unresolved D. Germline V CDR1 and CDR2: MNHEY, SVGAGI. This CDR3 region has 13 residues. The V end was cut by 7 bases, the J end by 4 bases, with 12 bases between.

This chain joins TRBV7-2 and TRBJ1-2; 8 bases match TRBD1. CDR1 SGHTA and CDR2 FQGNSA come from the germline V gene. V lost 0 bases, J lost 8 bases, and 11 bases stayed unmatched. The CDR3 runs to 16 residues. CDR3 sequence (DNA): TGTGCCAGCAGCTTAGCGAGGGCAGGGGGCTTGCGGGGCTACACCTTC. Its protein is CASSLARAGGLRGYTF.

The chain recombines TRBV20-1 with TRBJ2-3, with D perhaps matching TRBD2 (6 bases). The CDR3 extends over 16 amino acids. The ends were cut back, 3 bases at V and 1 base at J, with 17 bases in the middle. CDR1 DFQATT and CDR2 SNEGSKA come from the germline V gene (reference sequence). CDR3 DNA: TGCAGTGCTAGTCGACCTCGACTAGGACGCACAGATACGCAGTATTTT. Translating gives CSASRPRLGRTDTQYF.

V is TRBV20-1 and J is TRBJ2-4; TRBD1 agrees at 8 bases. After removal of 3 bases from V and 13 bases from J, the junction contained 5 bases not matched to a gene. This CDR3 region has 11 residues. The germline V gene encodes CDR1 DFQATT and CDR2 SNEGSKA (reference sequence). This chain's CDR3 is CSASGQGRQYF. The CDR3, as DNA: TGCAGTGCTAGCGGACAGGGTAGACAGTACTTC.

Of note for this clonotype: At one boundary the junction diverges from the germline segment, which might be a read error. The chain uses TRBV6-2 or TRBV6-3 and TRBJ2-4; possibly TRBD1 for D (6 bases). The J call may be faulty, since TRBJ2-7 better matches the DNA end. CDR1 MNHEY and CDR2 SVGEGT come from the germline V gene. This CDR3 comprises 13 residues. The chain's CDR3 is CAGSSTGFGEQYF. As DNA, the CDR3 is TGTGCCGGCAGCTCTACAGGGTTTGGCGAGCAGTACTTC.

This chain connects TRBV24-1 to TRBJ2-5; D is ambiguous. Germline V lookup: CDR1 KGHDR, CDR2 SFDVKD. Trimming stripped 4 bases from V and 4 bases from J, with 12 bases between. The CDR3 covers 14 residues. CDR3 DNA sequence: TGTGCCACCAGTGACAGACGGTCTCGAGAGACCCAGTACTTC. It is translated as CATSDRRSRETQYF.

The chain couples TRBV7-2 to TRBJ1-6; perhaps TRBD1 as D (5 bases). The CDR3 extends over 16 amino acids. V shed 4 bases and J shed 2 bases, with 12 bases lying between them. The germline V gene encodes CDR1 SGHTA and CDR2 FQGNSA. Here the CDR3 DNA reads TGTGCCAGCAGCTACGGGGGACGGACCTATAATTCACCCCTCCACTTT. Translating it yields CASSYGGRTYNSPLHF.

The CDR3 is CASSPTGLPIYEQYF. The CDR3 bases are TGTGCCAGCAGTCCTACGGGCCTTCCCATCTACGAGCAGTACTTC. The chain joins TRBV12-3 or TRBV12-4 to TRBJ2-7; D gene uncertain. Trimming took off 5 bases at V and 3 bases at J, with 17 bases between the two ends. The CDR3 totals 15 residues.

The rearrangement joins TRBV7-2 to TRBJ2-1; possible D gene TRBD1, 5 bases. The CDR3 extends over 15 amino acids. V was shortened by 0 bases and J by 4 bases, with 10 bases between the two germline ends. CDR1 and CDR2 (germline): SGHTA, FQGNSA. CDR3 sequence: CASSLAGPRYNEQFF. The CDR3 DNA follows: TGTGCCAGCAGCTTAGCGGGGCCGCGGTACAATGAGCAGTTCTTC.

The CDR3 here is CASSPPVEKLFF. CDR3 DNA: TGTGCCAGCAGCCCCCCCGTTGAAAAACTGTTTTTT. The chain uses TRBV7-9 and TRBJ1-4; no definite D call. V gave up 5 bases and J gave up 7 bases, with 8 bases separating them. The germline V gene has CDR1 SEHNR and CDR2 FQNEAQ (reference sequence). The length of the CDR3 is 12 residues.

CDR3 sequence (DNA): TGTGCCAGCAGCTTAAGTCTCCTGGGGGGCTACACCTTC. It is translated as CASSLSLLGGYTF. The J gene is TRBJ1-2, the V gene TRBV7-2; the D is unclear. The CDR3 covers 13 residues. V lost 2 bases, J lost 8 bases, and 12 bases lay in between. Germline V gives CDR1 SGHTA, CDR2 FQGNSA. Using reference TRBV7-2 and TRBJ1-2 for the parts outside the CDR3, the full variable domain is GAGVSQSPSNKVTEKGKDVELRCDPISGHTALYWYRQSLGQGLEFLIYFQGNSAPDKSGLPSDRFSAERTGGSVSTLTIQRTQQEDSAVYLCASSLSLLGGYTFGSGTRLTVV.

This clonotype was seen only a few times. V and J are TRBV5-1 and TRBJ2-1, with no clear D. Germline V CDR1 and CDR2: SGHRS, YFSETQ. The CDR3 length is 14 residues. V lost 3 bases, J lost 1 base, and 8 bases lay in between. In DNA form, the CDR3 reads TGCGCCAGCAGCTGGACCCTGTCCTACAATGAGCAGTTCTTC. This gives the protein CASSWTLSYNEQFF.

CDR3 nucleotides: TGTGCCAGCAGTTCGGTTGGAAACACCATATATTTT. Amino acid sequence: CASSSVGNTIYF. This chain uses TRBV12-3 or TRBV12-4 with TRBJ1-3; the D is unclear. The CDR3 has 12 residues. Trimming cost V 4 bases and J 3 bases, with 4 bases left between them.

Only a few counts were recorded for this clonotype. This chain joins TRBV7-6 and TRBJ2-7, with TRBD1 identical over 10 bases. Germline V gives CDR1 SGHVS, CDR2 FNYEAQ. CDR3 size: 18 residues. V lost 3 bases to trimming and J lost 2 bases; unmatched junction nucleotides: 13. This CDR3 reads CASSFASYGTGVTYEQYF. The CDR3 nucleotides are TGTGCCAGCAGCTTTGCCAGCTACGGGACAGGGGTTACCTACGAGCAGTACTTC.

This chain connects TRBV12-3 or TRBV12-4 to TRBJ1-4; tentatively, D is TRBD1 (5 bases). This CDR3 has 12 residues. V lost 6 bases and J 7 bases, leaving 9 bases between the germline ends. CDR3 in DNA: TGTGCCAGCAGACGGGACCCTGAAAAACTGTTTTTT. It is translated as CASRRDPEKLFF.

This chain joins TRBV5-5 and TRBJ2-3; 7 bases line up with TRBD1. The CDR3 spans 13 residues. CDR1 SGHKS and CDR2 YYEKEE come from the germline V gene (reference sequence). Trimming removed 4 bases from V and 6 bases from J; junction bases left unmatched: 5. CDR3 residues: CASSPTGFDTQYF. Written as DNA, the CDR3 is TGTGCCAGCAGCCCGACAGGGTTCGATACGCAGTATTTT.

The sample holds a few counts of this clonotype. The V and J genes are TRBV7-9 and TRBJ2-3; 8 nucleotides align to TRBD1. The CDR3 loop spans 14 amino acids. CDR1 and CDR2 from the germline V gene are SEHNR and FQNEAQ (reference sequence). V lost 5 bases and J lost 3; bases outside the gene matches: 4. CDR3 sequence: CASSITGGTDTQYF. The CDR3 DNA follows: TGTGCCAGCAGCATCACAGGGGGAACAGATACGCAGTATTTT.

This clonotype was picked up a small number of times. The germline gene is not matched at one end of the junction; a read error may be the cause. V and J are TRBV7-8 and TRBJ1-5; a weak D match, TRBD1 (5 bases). The CDR3 contains 17 residues. Germline CDR1 and CDR2: SGHVS and FQNEAQ. The chain's CDR3 is CASSSQGGGSLYQLQHF. CDR3 DNA: TGTGCCAGCAGCTCCCAGGGCGGGGGGTCTTTATATCAGCTCCAGCATTTT.

At least ten counts were recorded for this clonotype. The rearrangement joins TRBV20-1 to TRBJ2-5; the match to TRBD1 covers 9 bases. V was pared by 5 bases and J by 3 bases, with 4 bases of the junction left unmatched. The CDR3 covers 13 residues. From germline, CDR1 is DFQATT and CDR2 SNEGSKA (reference sequence). The CDR3 loop reads CSALTGGEETQYF. CDR3 in DNA: TGCAGTGCTCTCACAGGGGGCGAAGAGACCCAGTACTTC.

The rearrangement uses TRBV20-1 and TRBJ2-5, with no clear D. Germline CDR1 is DFQATT and CDR2 is SNEGSKA (reference sequence). This CDR3 has 13 residues. V lost 5 bases, J lost 5 bases, and 15 bases lay in between. The CDR3 protein is CSAPLGLGETQYF. The CDR3 nucleotides are TGCAGTGCTCCATTGGGGTTGGGGGAGACCCAGTACTTC.

The CDR3 reads CASSFMGAQEKLFF. In DNA form, the CDR3 reads TGTGCCAGCAGTTTCATGGGGGCGCAAGAAAAACTGTTTTTT. V and J are TRBV27 and TRBJ1-4, with D perhaps matching TRBD1 (6 bases). V dropped 3 bases and J dropped 8 bases, with 13 bases sitting between them. Germline V gives CDR1 MNHEY, CDR2 SMNVEV (reference sequence). This CDR3 comprises 14 residues.

For this clonotype: One junction end disagrees with the germline gene, perhaps due to a read error. This chain joins TRBV4-2 and TRBJ1-4; unclear D gene. This CDR3 region has 16 residues. Germline V gives CDR1 LGHNA, CDR2 YNFKEQ. The CDR3 loop reads CASSQDLAGSNERLFF. CDR3 nucleotides: TGTGCCAGCAGCCAAGATCTGGCAGGTTCCAATGAAAGACTGTTTTTT.